Below, 30 T cell receptor beta chains from the same sample are listed, as sequenced in a study of T cell responses to AZD1222 COVID-19 vaccine. This table comes from immunoSEQ multiplex PCR, and its TCRdb copy is limited to in-frame clones, with some not included. The table records 150,000 to 200,000 clones, about 90% of them present only once. The sample consisted of peripheral blood, taken on day 0 of AZD1222 vaccination. The receptors shown here come from an adult in good health.

This chain connects TRBV25-1 to TRBJ1-1, with D uncertain. Per germline, CDR1 MGHDK and CDR2 SYGVNS. This CDR3 spans 13 amino acids. The V and J ends lost 1 base and 1 base respectively, with 4 bases between them. The CDR3 spells CASSELGNTEAFF. CDR3 bases: TGTGCCAGCAGTGAATTGGGGAACACTGAAGCTTTCTTT.

The chain joins TRBV3-1 (or the pseudogene TRBV3-2) to TRBJ2-7, with 8 nucleotides matching TRBD1. J lost 0 bases, V lost 0 bases, and 7 bases had no gene match. The CDR3 covers 17 residues. Germline V lookup: CDR1 LGHDT, CDR2 YNNKEL (reference sequence). CDR3 coding DNA: TGTGCCAGCAGCCAAGAGAGGTGGACAGGGACCTCCTACGAGCAGTACTTC. Its protein product is CASSQERWTGTSYEQYF.

This clone was observed a few times. The chain is built from TRBV4-1 and TRBJ1-6; 8 nucleotides agree with TRBD1. This CDR3 comprises 14 residues. Germline V gene lookup returns CDR1 MGHRA and CDR2 YSYEKL. The junction had 5 bases not matched to a gene; V was cut back by 4 bases and J by 9 bases. The CDR3 sequence is CASSLGQGSSPLHF. The CDR3 coding sequence is TGCGCCAGCAGCCTCGGACAGGGAAGTTCACCCCTCCACTTT.

The rearrangement uses TRBV2 and TRBJ2-1, with D possibly called TRBD1 or TRBD2 (5 bases each). The CDR3 contains 14 residues. The germline V gene has CDR1 SNHLY and CDR2 FYNNEI. V lost 5 bases and J 2 bases, leaving 10 bases between the germline ends. CDR3 DNA sequence: TGTGCCAGCAGTAGGGACGGGGCCTACAATGAGCAGTTCTTC. Translating it yields CASSRDGAYNEQFF.

The rearrangement joins TRBV7-9 to TRBJ2-7; D perhaps matches TRBD2 (6 bases). This CDR3 has 15 amino acids. Trimming stripped 2 bases from V and 3 bases from J, with 14 bases between. Per the germline V gene, CDR1 is SEHNR and CDR2 is FQNEAQ (reference sequence). The CDR3 loop is CASSLSRGNLYEQYF. The CDR3 nucleotides are TGTGCCAGCAGCTTATCGCGGGGAAACCTCTACGAGCAGTACTTC. Filled out from reference TRBV7-9 and TRBJ2-7, the complete variable domain reads DTGVSQNPRHKITKRGQNVTFRCDPISEHNRLYWYRQTLGQGPEFLTYFQNEAQLEKSRLLSDRFSAERPKGSFSTLEIQRTEQGDSAMYLCASSLSRGNLYEQYFGPGTRLTVT.

This chain uses TRBV28 with TRBJ2-1; 14 bases are shared with TRBD2. Trimming at V came to 8 bases and at J to 6 bases, leaving 3 bases not matched to a gene. CDR3 length: 14 amino acids. Germline V gene sequence: CDR1 MDHEN, CDR2 SYDVKM. The CDR3 DNA sequence: TGTGCCAGCGGGACTAGCGGGAGTGTCAATGAGCAGTTCTTC. It is translated as CASGTSGSVNEQFF.

A single count supports this clone. The CDR3 loop reads CASSEFRGQGSPLHF. The CDR3 nucleotides read TGTGCCAGCAGTGAATTCCGGGGGCAAGGATCACCCCTCCACTTT. The rearrangement links TRBV6-1 to TRBJ1-6; D possibly corresponds to TRBD1 (6 bases). This CDR3 comprises 15 residues. In germline, CDR1 is MNHNS, CDR2 SASEGT. V was trimmed by 2 bases and J by 10 bases, leaving 15 bases between them.

CDR3 coding DNA: TGTGCCAGCAGTTACTCGAGGCAGGGTATGAATGGCTACACCTTC. It specifies CASSYSRQGMNGYTF. V is TRBV6-5 and J is TRBJ1-2; the D gene is possibly TRBD1 (5 bases). Germline CDR1 MNHEY, CDR2 SVGAGI. The CDR3 has 15 amino acids. V was trimmed by 0 bases and J by 6 bases, leaving 14 bases between them.

V is TRBV30 and J is TRBJ2-7, with D hard to call. The CDR3 is 11 amino acids. V was pared by 5 bases and J by 6 bases, with 11 bases between. The germline V gene has CDR1 GTSNPN and CDR2 SVGIG (reference sequence). For the CDR3, the DNA is TGTGCCTGGGTGAATTTCGCCGAGCAGTACTTC. Translated, it gives CAWVNFAEQYF.

This clone was counted a single time. This chain uses TRBV24-1 with TRBJ2-7, with 15 bases lining up with TRBD2. CDR1 is KGHDR, CDR2 SFDVKD, per germline. CDR3 length equals 16 residues. V dropped 7 bases and J dropped 5; count of bases not matched to a gene: 8. Here the CDR3 DNA reads TGTGCCACCAGCTCCGGACTAGCGGGAGGGCCCGACGAGCAGTACTTC. It codes for CATSSGLAGGPDEQYF.

The V call is TRBV19, the J call TRBJ2-3; D is perhaps TRBD1 (6 bases). Germline values: CDR1 LNHDA, CDR2 SQIVND (reference sequence). The CDR3 covers 18 residues. V was clipped by 6 bases and J by 0 bases, with 22 bases between them. The CDR3 DNA follows: TGTGCCAGTAGCTTCGGTAACAGGGTTAATCCTAGCACAGATACGCAGTATTTT. It yields the protein CASSFGNRVNPSTDTQYF.

The chain combines TRBV2 with TRBJ2-1; 7 positions match TRBD1. The CDR3 is 15 amino acids. Trimming at V came to 3 bases and at J to 4 bases, leaving 6 bases not matched to a gene. Germline CDR1 SNHLY, CDR2 FYNNEI. As DNA, the CDR3 is TGTGCCAGCAGTGAGGAGACAGGGCCTTACAATGAGCAGTTCTTC. Protein: CASSEETGPYNEQFF.

The chain employs TRBV3-1 (or the pseudogene TRBV3-2) and TRBJ1-4, with unresolved D. CDR3 size: 19 residues. The germline V gene encodes CDR1 LGHDT and CDR2 YNNKEL (reference sequence). V dropped 0 bases and J dropped 6 bases, with 23 bases sitting between them. The CDR3 loop reads CASSQDGIPELQLDEKLFF. The CDR3 DNA reads as TGTGCCAGCAGCCAAGATGGAATACCGGAGCTGCAGCTCGATGAAAAACTGTTTTTT.

J is TRBJ1-1 and V is TRBV30; tentative D call: TRBD1 (5 bases). This CDR3 is built from 15 residues. V was shortened by 2 bases and J by 0 bases, with 13 bases between the two germline ends. Looked up from germline, CDR1 is GTSNPN and CDR2 is SVGIG (reference sequence). Here the CDR3 DNA reads TGTGCCTGGAGTACTGACGGGGGAATGAACACTGAAGCTTTCTTT. Translated, it gives CAWSTDGGMNTEAFF.

The chain employs TRBV18 and TRBJ2-1; 7 nucleotides match TRBD2. V was clipped by 6 bases and J by 8 bases; unmatched bases: 10. Germline V CDR1 and CDR2: KGHSH, LQKENI. CDR3 length: 14 amino acids. CDR3 nucleotides: TGTGCCAGCTCCCGCACCGGTGGGAGGGATGAGCAGTTCTTC. Translation gives CASSRTGGRDEQFF.

The V and J genes are TRBV6-1 and TRBJ2-3, with a possible D match to TRBD2 (6 bases). This CDR3 spans 14 amino acids. The germline V gene has CDR1 MNHNS and CDR2 SASEGT. The V end was cut by 3 bases, the J end by 3 bases, with 10 bases between. The CDR3 DNA reads TGTGCCAGCAGTGAGTCGGGGAGGACAGATACGCAGTATTTT. Translated, it gives CASSESGRTDTQYF.

The genes are TRBV6-6 and TRBJ2-7; 10 bases match TRBD1. Germline lookup yields CDR1 MNHNY and CDR2 SVGAGI (reference sequence). With V trimmed by 2 bases and J by 5 bases, 9 bases remained unmatched. The CDR3 spans 16 residues. CDR3 sequence: CASSYGNRDRGDEQYF. The CDR3 DNA reads TGTGCCAGCAGTTACGGGAACCGGGACAGGGGCGACGAGCAGTACTTC.

The chain combines TRBV28 with TRBJ1-5; D is ambiguous. The germline V gene has CDR1 MDHEN and CDR2 SYDVKM. The CDR3 contains 14 residues. The ends were cut back, 6 bases at V and 1 base at J, with 10 bases in the middle. CDR3 nucleotide sequence: TGTGCCAGCAGCCAAAGTTGGAGCAATCAGCCCCAGCATTTT. Amino acids: CASSQSWSNQPQHF.

The CDR3 reads CASSSRSNEKLFF. CDR3 nucleotides: TGTGCCAGCAGTTCTCGTTCTAATGAAAAACTGTTTTTT. The genes are TRBV6-5 and TRBJ1-4; D gene ambiguous. Germline V gene lookup returns CDR1 MNHEY and CDR2 SVGAGI. Trimming left V 4 bases short and J 3 bases short, with 6 bases between. The CDR3 loop spans 13 amino acids.

This chain joins TRBV5-6 and TRBJ1-1, with D unresolved. Trimming shortened V by 0 bases and J by 3 bases, and 9 bases separated the two germline ends. The CDR3 contains 14 residues. Germline V lookup: CDR1 SGHDT, CDR2 YYEEEE. CDR3 DNA sequence: TGTGCCAGCAGCTTGGGAGTCAGGTACACTGAAGCTTTCTTT. Protein sequence: CASSLGVRYTEAFF.

This clone was observed a single time. V is TRBV6-5 and J is TRBJ2-2; D remains ambiguous. There are 11 residues in the CDR3. Per the germline V gene, CDR1 is MNHEY and CDR2 is SVGAGI. The V end lost 6 bases, the J end lost 6 bases, and 5 bases lay between the germline ends. The CDR3 DNA follows: TGTGCCAGCAGCAGTGCCGGGGAGCTGTTTTTT. Amino acid sequence: CASSSAGELFF.

The chain combines TRBV28 with TRBJ2-1; a weak D match, TRBD1 (5 bases). Germline-derived CDR1 and CDR2 are MDHEN and SYDVKM. CDR3 length: 16 amino acids. V shed 6 bases and J shed 2 bases, with 17 bases lying between them. CDR3 residues: CASRSGSMGPYNEQFF. The CDR3 DNA reads TGTGCCAGCAGATCCGGTAGCATGGGGCCCTACAATGAGCAGTTCTTC.

The rearrangement uses TRBV12-3 or TRBV12-4 and TRBJ2-5, with TRBD1 identical over 8 bases. V was clipped by 8 bases and J by 1 base; unmatched bases: 3. The CDR3 consists of 13 residues. CDR3: CASARGLQETQYF. In DNA, the CDR3 is TGTGCCAGCGCCAGGGGGCTCCAAGAGACCCAGTACTTC.

The CDR3 here is CASSLEGQYYEQYF. CDR3 sequence (DNA): TGTGCCAGCAGCTTAGAGGGACAATACTACGAGCAGTACTTC. The chain is built from TRBV7-9 and TRBJ2-7; D perhaps matches TRBD1 (6 bases). Germline V gene sequence: CDR1 SEHNR, CDR2 FQNEAQ (reference sequence). Trimming left V 1 base short and J 3 bases short, with 10 bases between. The CDR3 covers 14 residues.

The chain combines TRBV18 with TRBJ1-1; 10 bases are shared with TRBD1. The CDR3 spans 20 residues. The junction had 18 bases not matched to a gene; V was cut back by 4 bases and J by 1 base. The germline CDR1 and CDR2 sequences are KGHSH and LQKENI. The DNA for the CDR3 is TGTGCCAGCTCACTCAGAAAGCCACCTCTGGACAGGGGGAGGAACACTGAAGCTTTCTTT. Protein sequence: CASSLRKPPLDRGRNTEAFF.

V usage is TRBV25-1 and J usage is TRBJ1-2; D is possibly TRBD1 (6 bases). V dropped 5 bases and J dropped 4 bases, with 14 bases sitting between them. This CDR3 contains 14 residues. Germline-derived CDR1 and CDR2 are MGHDK and SYGVNS. The CDR3 region has the DNA TGTGCCAGCAGTCCGCGGACAGCTCTCTATGGCTACACCTTC. This encodes CASSPRTALYGYTF.

The rearrangement links TRBV19 to TRBJ2-7, with a tentative D call TRBD1 (5 bases). The germline V gene encodes CDR1 LNHDA and CDR2 SQIVND (reference sequence). The germline V and J ends were trimmed by 8 bases and 5 bases, with 16 bases remaining between them. The CDR3 consists of 13 residues. CDR3 amino acids: CASHPPDSDEQYF. CDR3 coding DNA: TGTGCCAGTCACCCCCCCGACAGTGACGAGCAGTACTTC.

V is TRBV21-1 and J is TRBJ1-4. TRBV21-1 is designated a pseudogene. This CDR3 contains 14 residues. CDR3 nucleotides: TGTGCCAGCGTACCTGGGAGGCCTAATGAAAAACTGTTTTTT. Translating gives CASVPGRPNEKLFF.

The rearrangement joins TRBV6-1 to TRBJ1-1, with D hard to call. The CDR3 consists of 13 residues. The germline V gene encodes CDR1 MNHNS and CDR2 SASEGT. Trimming shortened V by 4 bases and J by 1 base, and 7 bases separated the two germline ends. The CDR3 sequence: CASSVASNTEAFF. The DNA for the CDR3 is TGTGCCAGCAGTGTAGCCTCGAACACTGAAGCTTTCTTT.

The chain has TRBV3-1 (or the pseudogene TRBV3-2) and TRBJ2-1, with D possibly being TRBD1 (5 bases). CDR1 is LGHDT, CDR2 YNNKEL, per germline (reference sequence). This CDR3 has 15 amino acids. Trimming left V 1 base short and J 0 bases short, with 7 bases between. CDR3 loop: CASSQAQGSYNEQFF. The CDR3 nucleotides read TGTGCCAGCAGCCAAGCTCAGGGCTCCTACAATGAGCAGTTCTTC.